These 2 T cell receptor beta chains originate from one sample sequenced in a study of T cell responses to AZD1222 COVID-19 vaccine. The table came from immunoSEQ multiplex PCR; TCRdb's copy has only in-frame clones and leaves some out. The sample has roughly 120,000 clones, less than 90% seen once. The sequencing here drew on peripheral blood, taken on day 0 of AZD1222 vaccination. The receptor set was obtained from an adult in good health.

J is TRBJ2-7 and V is TRBV5-6, with D perhaps TRBD1 (5 bases). CDR1 and CDR2 (germline): SGHDT, YYEEEE. The CDR3 extends over 15 amino acids. Trimming pared 5 bases from V and 2 bases from J, leaving 17 bases between. CDR3 bases: TGTGCCAGCAGTCCCCAGGGCCTTCAAGCCTACGAGCAGTACTTC. Translation gives CASSPQGLQAYEQYF.

This sequence joins TRBV11-3 and TRBJ2-1; 9 bases map to TRBD1. V was clipped by 1 base and J by 3 bases; unmatched bases: 1. The CDR3 has 15 amino acids. Germline V gives CDR1 SGHNT, CDR2 YENEEA. Here the CDR3 reads CASSLVGQGYNEQFF. The CDR3, as DNA: TGTGCCAGCAGCTTAGTGGGACAGGGCTACAATGAGCAGTTCTTC. Drawing the rest from reference TRBV11-3 and TRBJ2-1, the complete variable domain is EAGVVQSPRYKIIEKKQPVAFWCNPISGHNTLYWYLQNLGQGPELLIRYENEEAVDDSQLPKDRFSAERLKGVDSTLKIQPAELGDSAVYLCASSLVGQGYNEQFFGPGTRLTVL.